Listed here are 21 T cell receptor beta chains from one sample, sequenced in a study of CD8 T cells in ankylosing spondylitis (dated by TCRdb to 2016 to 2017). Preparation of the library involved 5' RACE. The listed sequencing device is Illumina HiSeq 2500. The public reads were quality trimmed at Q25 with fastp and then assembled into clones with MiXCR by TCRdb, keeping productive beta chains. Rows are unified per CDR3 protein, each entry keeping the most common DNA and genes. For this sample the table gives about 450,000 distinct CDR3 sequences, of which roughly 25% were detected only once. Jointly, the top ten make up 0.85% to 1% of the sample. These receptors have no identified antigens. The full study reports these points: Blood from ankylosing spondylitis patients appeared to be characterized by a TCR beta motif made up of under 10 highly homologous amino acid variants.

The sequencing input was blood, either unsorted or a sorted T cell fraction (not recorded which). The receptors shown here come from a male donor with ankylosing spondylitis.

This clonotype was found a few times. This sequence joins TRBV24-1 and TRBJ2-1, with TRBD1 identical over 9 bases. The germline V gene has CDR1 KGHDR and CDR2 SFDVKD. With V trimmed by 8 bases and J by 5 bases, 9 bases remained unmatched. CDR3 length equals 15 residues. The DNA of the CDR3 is TGTGCCACCATGAGCCGGGGACAGGGCAACAATGAGCAGTTCTTC. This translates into CATMSRGQGNNEQFF.

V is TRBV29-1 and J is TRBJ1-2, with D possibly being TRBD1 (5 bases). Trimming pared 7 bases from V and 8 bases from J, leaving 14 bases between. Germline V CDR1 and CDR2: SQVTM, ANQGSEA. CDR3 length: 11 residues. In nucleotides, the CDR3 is TGCAGCGGGGGGAAACAGGAAGGCTACACCTTC. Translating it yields CSGGKQEGYTF.

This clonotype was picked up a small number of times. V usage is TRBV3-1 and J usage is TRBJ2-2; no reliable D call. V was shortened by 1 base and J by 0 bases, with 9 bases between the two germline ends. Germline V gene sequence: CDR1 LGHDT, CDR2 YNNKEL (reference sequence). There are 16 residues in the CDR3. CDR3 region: CASSQARASNTGELFF. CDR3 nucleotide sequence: TGTGCCAGCAGCCAAGCAAGGGCTTCGAACACCGGGGAGCTGTTTTTT.

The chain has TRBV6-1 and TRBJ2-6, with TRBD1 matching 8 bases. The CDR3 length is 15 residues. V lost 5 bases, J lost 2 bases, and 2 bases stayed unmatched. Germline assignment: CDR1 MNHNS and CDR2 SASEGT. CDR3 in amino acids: CASSRQGTGANVLTF. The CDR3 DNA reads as TGTGCCAGCAGTCGACAGGGGACTGGGGCCAACGTCCTGACTTTC.

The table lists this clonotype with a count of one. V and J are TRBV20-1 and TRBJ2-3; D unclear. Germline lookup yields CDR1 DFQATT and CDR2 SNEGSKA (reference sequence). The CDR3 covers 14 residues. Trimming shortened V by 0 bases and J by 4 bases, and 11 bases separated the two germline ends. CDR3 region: CSAREALSADTQYF. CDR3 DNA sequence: TGCAGTGCTAGAGAGGCCCTTAGTGCAGATACGCAGTATTTT.

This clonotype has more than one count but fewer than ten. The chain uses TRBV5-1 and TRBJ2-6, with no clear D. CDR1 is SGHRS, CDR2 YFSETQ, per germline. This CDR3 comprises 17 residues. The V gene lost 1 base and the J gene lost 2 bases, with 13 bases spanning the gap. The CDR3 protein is CASSLLAFGAGANVLTF. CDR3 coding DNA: TGCGCCAGCAGCTTGCTGGCTTTTGGCGCTGGGGCCAACGTCCTGACTTTC.

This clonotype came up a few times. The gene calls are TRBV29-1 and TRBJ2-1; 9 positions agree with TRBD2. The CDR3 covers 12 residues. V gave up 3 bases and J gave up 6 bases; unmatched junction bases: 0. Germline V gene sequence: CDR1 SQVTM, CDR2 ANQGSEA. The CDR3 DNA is TGCAGCGTTGAGACTAGCGGCAATGAGCAGTTCTTC. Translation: CSVETSGNEQFF.

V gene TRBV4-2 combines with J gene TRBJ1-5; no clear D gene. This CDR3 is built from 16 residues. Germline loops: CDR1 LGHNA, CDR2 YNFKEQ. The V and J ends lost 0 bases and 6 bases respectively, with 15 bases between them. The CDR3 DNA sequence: TGTGCCAGCAGCCAAGATACCGCCGCTGCGGGTCAGCCCCAGCATTTT. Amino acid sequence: CASSQDTAAAGQPQHF.

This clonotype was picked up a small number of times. This CDR3 is CASSSAGKVSDTQYF. The CDR3 DNA sequence: TGCGCCAGCAGCTCAGCGGGAAAGGTGTCAGATACGCAGTATTTT. The chain combines TRBV5-1 with TRBJ2-3, with 7 bases fitting TRBD2. Germline CDR1 and CDR2: SGHRS and YFSETQ. Trimming removed 3 bases from V and 4 bases from J; junction bases left unmatched: 8. This CDR3 comprises 15 residues.

The DNA for the CDR3 is TGTGCCAGCAGTTTACCTAGTAGTAATGAGCAGTTCTTC. It translates to CASSLPSSNEQFF. The V gene is TRBV12-3 or TRBV12-4, the J gene TRBJ2-1; D is undetermined. The CDR3 runs 13 residues. With 2 bases removed from V and 7 bases from J, the gap between germline ends came to 9 bases.

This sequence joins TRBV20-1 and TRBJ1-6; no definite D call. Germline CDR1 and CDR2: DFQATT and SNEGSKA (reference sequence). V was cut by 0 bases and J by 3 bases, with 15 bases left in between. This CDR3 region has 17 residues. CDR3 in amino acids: CSARDLGGPNYNSPLHF. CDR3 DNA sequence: TGCAGTGCTAGAGATCTGGGAGGGCCGAACTATAATTCACCCCTCCACTTT.

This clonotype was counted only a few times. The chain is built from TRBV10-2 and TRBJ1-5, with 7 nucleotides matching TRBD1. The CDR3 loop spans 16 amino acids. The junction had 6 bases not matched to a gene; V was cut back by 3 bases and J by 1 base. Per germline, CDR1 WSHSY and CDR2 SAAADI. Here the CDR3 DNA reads TGCGCCAGCAGTGACCAGACAGGGTTCAGCAATCAGCCCCAGCATTTT. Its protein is CASSDQTGFSNQPQHF.

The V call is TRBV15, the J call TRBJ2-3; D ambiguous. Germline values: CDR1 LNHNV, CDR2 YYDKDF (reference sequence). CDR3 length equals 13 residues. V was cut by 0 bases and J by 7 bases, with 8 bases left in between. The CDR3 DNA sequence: TGTGCCACCAGCAGAGATCGTGGTTATACGCAGTATTTT. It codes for CATSRDRGYTQYF. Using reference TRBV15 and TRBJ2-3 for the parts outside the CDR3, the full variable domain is DAMVIQNPRYQVTQFGKPVTLSCSQTLNHNVMYWYQQKSSQAPKLLFHYYDKDFNNEADTPDNFQSRRPNTSFCFLDIRSPGLGDTAMYLCATSRDRGYTQYFGPGTRLTVL.

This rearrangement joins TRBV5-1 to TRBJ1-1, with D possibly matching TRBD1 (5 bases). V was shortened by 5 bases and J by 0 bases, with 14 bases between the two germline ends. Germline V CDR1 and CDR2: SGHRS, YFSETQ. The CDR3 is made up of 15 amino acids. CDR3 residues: CASSIQAGMNTEAFF. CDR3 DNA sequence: TGCGCCAGCAGTATACAGGCAGGTATGAACACTGAAGCTTTCTTT.

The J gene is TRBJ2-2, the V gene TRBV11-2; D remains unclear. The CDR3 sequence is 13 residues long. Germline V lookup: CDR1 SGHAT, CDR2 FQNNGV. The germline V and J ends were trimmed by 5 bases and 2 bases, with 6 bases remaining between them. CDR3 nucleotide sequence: TGTGCCAGCAGCCCTCAAAACACCGGGGAGCTGTTTTTT. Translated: CASSPQNTGELFF.

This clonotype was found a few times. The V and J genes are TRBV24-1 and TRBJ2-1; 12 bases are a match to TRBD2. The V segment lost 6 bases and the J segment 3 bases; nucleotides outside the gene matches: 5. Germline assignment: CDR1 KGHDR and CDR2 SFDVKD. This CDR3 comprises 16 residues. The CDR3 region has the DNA TGTGCCACCAGTCAGGGGACTAGCGGGTTCTACAATGAGCAGTTCTTC. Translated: CATSQGTSGFYNEQFF.

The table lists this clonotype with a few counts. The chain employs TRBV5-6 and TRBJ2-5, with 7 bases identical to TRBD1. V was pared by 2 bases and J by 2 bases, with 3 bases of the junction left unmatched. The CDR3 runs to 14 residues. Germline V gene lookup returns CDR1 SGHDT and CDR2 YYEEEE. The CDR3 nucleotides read TGTGCCAGCAGCTTCCGACAGGGTCAAGAGACCCAGTACTTC. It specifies CASSFRQGQETQYF.

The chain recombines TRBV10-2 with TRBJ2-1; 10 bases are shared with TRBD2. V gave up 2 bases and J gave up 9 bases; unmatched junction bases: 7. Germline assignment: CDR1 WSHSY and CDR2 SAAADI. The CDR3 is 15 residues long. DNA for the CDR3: TGCGCCAGCAGTGAGAGCCTAGCGGGAGCCGGTGAGCAGTTCTTC. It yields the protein CASSESLAGAGEQFF.

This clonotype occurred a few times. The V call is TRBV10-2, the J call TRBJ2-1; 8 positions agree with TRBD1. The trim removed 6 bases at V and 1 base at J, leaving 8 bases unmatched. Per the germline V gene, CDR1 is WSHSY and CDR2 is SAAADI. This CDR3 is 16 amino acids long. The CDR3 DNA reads TGCGCCAGCAGGAGGGACAGGCCGATATCCTACAATGAGCAGTTCTTC. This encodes CASRRDRPISYNEQFF.

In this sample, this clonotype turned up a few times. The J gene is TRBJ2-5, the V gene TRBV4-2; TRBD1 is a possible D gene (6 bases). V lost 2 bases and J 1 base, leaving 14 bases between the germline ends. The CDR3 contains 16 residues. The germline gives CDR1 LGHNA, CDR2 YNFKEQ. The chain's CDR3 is CASSQNTGTPQETQYF. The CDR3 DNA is TGTGCCAGCAGCCAAAATACCGGGACACCCCAAGAGACCCAGTACTTC.

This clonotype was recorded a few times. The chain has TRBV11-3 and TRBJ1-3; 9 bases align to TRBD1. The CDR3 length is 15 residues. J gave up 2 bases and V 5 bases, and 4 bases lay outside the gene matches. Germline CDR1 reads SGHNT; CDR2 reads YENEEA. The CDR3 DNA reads TGTGCCAGCAGCCCCCGGGACAGGGCTGGAAACACCATATATTTT. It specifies CASSPRDRAGNTIYF.